This note documents a single T cell receptor (beta chain) sequence. TCRdb reanalyzed the 5' RACE reads, giving one entry per CDR3 protein sequence and no DNA. The sample shows roughly 380,000 distinct CDR3 sequences, and around 5% sits with its ten largest clones. This specimen belongs to a study of T cells expressing NK-cell markers. The CDR3 runs to 16 residues. The V gene's germline CDR1 is SGHVS and CDR2 FNYEAQ. Sequencing was carried out using blood T cells: a sorted CD56 or NKG2C T cell subset, CD4+ or CD8+ T cells, or bulk PBMC T cells (not recorded which). The chain uses TRBV7-6 and TRBJ2-7. The receptor comes from a man aged 18-75 years in good health. The CDR3 is CASSPTLGKGTYEQYF.